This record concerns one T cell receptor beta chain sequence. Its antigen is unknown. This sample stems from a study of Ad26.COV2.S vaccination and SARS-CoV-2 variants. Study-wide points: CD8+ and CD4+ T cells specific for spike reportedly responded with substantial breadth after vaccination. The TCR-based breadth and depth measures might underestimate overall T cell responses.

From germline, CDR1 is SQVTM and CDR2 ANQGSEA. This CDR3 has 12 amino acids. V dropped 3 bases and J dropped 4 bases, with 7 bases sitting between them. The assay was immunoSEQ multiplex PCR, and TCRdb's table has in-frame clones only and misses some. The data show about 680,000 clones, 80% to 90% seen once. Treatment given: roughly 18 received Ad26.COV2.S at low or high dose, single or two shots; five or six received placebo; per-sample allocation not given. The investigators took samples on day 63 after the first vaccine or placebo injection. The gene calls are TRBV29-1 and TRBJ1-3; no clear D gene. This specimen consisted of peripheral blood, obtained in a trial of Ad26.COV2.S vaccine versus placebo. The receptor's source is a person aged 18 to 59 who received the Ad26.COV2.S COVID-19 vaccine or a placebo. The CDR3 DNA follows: TGCAGCGTTGATAAGGGCGGAAACACCATATATTTT. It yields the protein CSVDKGGNTIYF.